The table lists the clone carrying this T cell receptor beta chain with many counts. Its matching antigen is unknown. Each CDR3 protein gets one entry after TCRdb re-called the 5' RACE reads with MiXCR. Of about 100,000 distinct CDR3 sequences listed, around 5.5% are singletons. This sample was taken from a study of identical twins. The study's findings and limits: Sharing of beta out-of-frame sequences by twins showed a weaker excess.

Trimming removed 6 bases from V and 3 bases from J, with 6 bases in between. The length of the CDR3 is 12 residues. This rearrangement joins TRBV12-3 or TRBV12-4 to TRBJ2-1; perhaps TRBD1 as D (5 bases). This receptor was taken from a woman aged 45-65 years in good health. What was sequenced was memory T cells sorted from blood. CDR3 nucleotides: TGTGCCAGCAGGGACATCTACAATGAGCAGTTCTTC. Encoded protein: CASRDIYNEQFF.